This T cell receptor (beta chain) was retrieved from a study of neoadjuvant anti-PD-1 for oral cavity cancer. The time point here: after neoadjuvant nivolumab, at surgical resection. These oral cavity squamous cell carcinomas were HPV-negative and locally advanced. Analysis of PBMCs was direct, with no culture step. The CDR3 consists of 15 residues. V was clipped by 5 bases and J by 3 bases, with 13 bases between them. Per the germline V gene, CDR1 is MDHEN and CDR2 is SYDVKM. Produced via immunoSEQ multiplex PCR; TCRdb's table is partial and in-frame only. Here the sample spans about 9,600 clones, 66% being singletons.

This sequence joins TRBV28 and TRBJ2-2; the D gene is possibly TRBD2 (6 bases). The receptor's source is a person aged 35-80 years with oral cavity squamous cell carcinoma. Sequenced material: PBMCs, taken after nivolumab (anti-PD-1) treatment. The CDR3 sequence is CASSRTSSYTGELFF. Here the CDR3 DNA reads TGTGCCAGCAGTAGAACTAGCTCTTACACCGGGGAGCTGTTTTTT.